This passage covers 9 T cell receptor beta chains from one sample sequenced in a study of regulatory T cells in long-lasting Graves disease. Time point noted: newly diagnosed GD, antithyroid drugs for less than 3 months. Preparation of the TCR library used RNA extracted from PBMCs. The TCR beta library used iRepertoire HTBI primers with Arm-PCR amplification of CDR3. TCRdb used MiXCR to reprocess the multiplex PCR reads, holding one entry per CDR3 protein. This repertoire shows 530,000 or so distinct CDR3 sequences, about 16% found once; its top ten account for about 12%. Another study also made use of these data, one on T cells in Graves' hyperthyroidism and ophthalmopathy.

This material consisted of peripheral blood mononuclear cells (PBMCs), taken at new diagnosis, from a patient treated with antithyroid drugs. These receptors were collected from a man aged 18 to 30 with Graves disease.

The chain links TRBV3-1 to TRBJ2-2, with D tentatively TRBD2 (5 bases). The V end was cut by 0 bases, the J end by 0 bases, with 11 bases between. Germline V gene data show CDR1 as LGHDT and CDR2 as YNNKEL (reference sequence). The CDR3 loop spans 17 amino acids. The CDR3 here is CASSQDTLAPNTGELFF. Written as DNA, the CDR3 is TGTGCCAGCAGCCAAGATACGCTAGCCCCGAACACCGGGGAGCTGTTTTTT. The full variable domain, rest sourced from reference TRBV3-1 and TRBJ2-2, is DTAVSQTPKYLVTQMGNDKSIKCEQNLGHDTMYWYKQDSKKFLKIMFSYNNKELIINETVPNRFSPKSPDKAHLNLHINSLELGDSAVYFCASSQDTLAPNTGELFFGEGSRLTVL.

This sequence joins TRBV3-1 and TRBJ1-6; tentative D call: TRBD1 (5 bases). V was shortened by 1 base and J by 7 bases, with 11 bases between the two germline ends. The CDR3 spans 15 residues. Germline-derived CDR1 and CDR2 are LGHDT and YNNKEL (reference sequence). CDR3 region: CASSQAGGVNSPLHF. The DNA of the CDR3 is TGTGCCAGCAGCCAAGCGGGGGGGGTCAATTCACCCCTCCACTTT. Full variable domain (rest looked up from reference TRBV3-1 and TRBJ1-6): DTAVSQTPKYLVTQMGNDKSIKCEQNLGHDTMYWYKQDSKKFLKIMFSYNNKELIINETVPNRFSPKSPDKAHLNLHINSLELGDSAVYFCASSQAGGVNSPLHFGNGTRLTVT.

The chain has TRBV29-1 and TRBJ2-1; TRBD2 matches 7 bases. The V gene end was trimmed by 5 bases and the J gene end by 8 bases; junction bases not matched to a gene: 15. Germline V lookup: CDR1 SQVTM, CDR2 ANQGSEA. The CDR3 spans 15 residues. CDR3 protein: CSVYTGLSEQDEQFF. As DNA, the CDR3 is TGCAGCGTTTACACGGGACTATCCGAACAAGATGAGCAGTTCTTC.

The table lists this clonotype with many counts. The CDR3 spells CASSQGLAGRNEQFF. The CDR3 DNA sequence: TGTGCCAGCAGCCAGGGACTAGCGGGAAGGAATGAGCAGTTCTTC. The V gene is TRBV7-2, the J gene TRBJ2-1; 13 nucleotides agree with TRBD2. CDR1 and CDR2 from the germline V gene are SGHTA and FQGNSA. V was clipped by 5 bases and J by 7 bases; unmatched bases: 5. This CDR3 spans 15 amino acids.

The gene calls are TRBV12-3 or TRBV12-4 and TRBJ2-5; possible D gene TRBD1, 6 bases. V lost 4 bases to trimming and J lost 4 bases, with 19 bases between them. The CDR3 sequence is 16 residues long. CDR3 nucleotide sequence: TGTGCCAGCAGTTCTCGGAGAATAGGGGGTGGAGAGACCCAGTACTTC. Protein: CASSSRRIGGGETQYF.

This clonotype showed up many times. This sequence joins TRBV7-9 and TRBJ2-1; 10 bases fit TRBD1. Germline CDR1 and CDR2: SEHNR and FQNEAQ (reference sequence). The CDR3 is made up of 16 amino acids. After removal of 5 bases from V and 4 bases from J, the junction contained 8 bases not matched to a gene. As DNA, the CDR3 is TGTGCCAGCAGCCGTAATGGACAGGGGGTTTACAATGAGCAGTTCTTC. It encodes CASSRNGQGVYNEQFF.

In this sample, this clonotype turned up once. V gene TRBV20-1 combines with J gene TRBJ1-6; D may be TRBD1 (5 bases). V was pared by 1 base and J by 7 bases, with 14 bases between. This CDR3 region has 15 residues. The germline V gene encodes CDR1 DFQATT and CDR2 SNEGSKA (reference sequence). CDR3 coding DNA: TGCAGTGCTAGAGGGGGGACTGTCCGAAATTCACCCCTCCACTTT. It encodes CSARGGTVRNSPLHF.

Details on this clonotype: With a much larger clone just one base away, this may be a read error. This rearrangement joins TRBV6-1 to TRBJ2-5; the D is unclear. Germline V gives CDR1 MNHNS, CDR2 SASEGT. The CDR3 consists of 11 residues. CDR3 nucleotides: TGTGTCAGCAGCTCTTGGGAGACCCAGTACTTC. Its translation: CVSSSWETQYF.

The chain is built from TRBV20-1 and TRBJ2-7, with 11 bases fitting TRBD2. Germline V gene lookup returns CDR1 DFQATT and CDR2 SNEGSKA (reference sequence). This CDR3 region has 14 residues. Unmatched junction bases numbered 6, after V lost 6 bases and J lost 2 bases. Here the CDR3 reads CSAVLAGEAYEQYF. The CDR3 nucleotides read TGCAGTGCAGTACTAGCGGGGGAAGCCTACGAGCAGTACTTC.